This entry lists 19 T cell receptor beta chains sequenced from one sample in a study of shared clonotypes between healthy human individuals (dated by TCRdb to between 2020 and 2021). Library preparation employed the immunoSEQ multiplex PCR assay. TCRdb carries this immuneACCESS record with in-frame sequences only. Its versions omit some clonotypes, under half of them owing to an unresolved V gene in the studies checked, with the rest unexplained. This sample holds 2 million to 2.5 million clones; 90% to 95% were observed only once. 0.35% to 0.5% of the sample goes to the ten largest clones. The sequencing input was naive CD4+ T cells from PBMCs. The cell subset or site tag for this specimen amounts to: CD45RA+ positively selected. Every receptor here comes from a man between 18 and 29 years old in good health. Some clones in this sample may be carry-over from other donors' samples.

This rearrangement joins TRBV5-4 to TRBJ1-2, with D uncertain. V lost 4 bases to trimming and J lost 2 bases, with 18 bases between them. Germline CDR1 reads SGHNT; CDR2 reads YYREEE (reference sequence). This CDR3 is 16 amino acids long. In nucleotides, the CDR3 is TGTGCCAGCAGCCGGGCGGTACAGACCCGAAACTATGGCTACACCTTC. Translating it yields CASSRAVQTRNYGYTF.

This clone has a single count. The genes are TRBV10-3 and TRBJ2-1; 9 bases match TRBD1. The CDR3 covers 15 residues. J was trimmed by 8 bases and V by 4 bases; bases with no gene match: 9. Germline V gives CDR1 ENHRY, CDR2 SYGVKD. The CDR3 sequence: CAISVSRQGGDEQFF. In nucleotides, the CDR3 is TGTGCCATCAGTGTTTCGCGACAGGGGGGCGATGAGCAGTTCTTC.

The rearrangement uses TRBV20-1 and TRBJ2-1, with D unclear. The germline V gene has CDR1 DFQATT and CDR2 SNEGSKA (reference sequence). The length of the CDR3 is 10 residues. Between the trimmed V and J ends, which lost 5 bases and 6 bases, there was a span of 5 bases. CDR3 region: CSAYGNEQFF. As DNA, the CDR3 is TGCAGTGCTTACGGCAATGAGCAGTTCTTC.

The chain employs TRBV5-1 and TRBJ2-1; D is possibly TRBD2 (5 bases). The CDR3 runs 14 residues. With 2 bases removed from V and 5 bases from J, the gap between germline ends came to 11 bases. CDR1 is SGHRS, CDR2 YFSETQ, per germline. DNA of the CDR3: TGCGCCAGCAGCTTTCTAAGCGGAGACAATGAGCAGTTCTTC. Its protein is CASSFLSGDNEQFF.

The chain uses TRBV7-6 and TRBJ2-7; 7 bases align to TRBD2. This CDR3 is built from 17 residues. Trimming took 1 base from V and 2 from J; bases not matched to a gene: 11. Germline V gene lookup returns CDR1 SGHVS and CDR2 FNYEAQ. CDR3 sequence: CASSLVAASGQPYEQYF. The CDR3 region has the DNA TGTGCCAGCAGCTTAGTCGCTGCTAGCGGCCAGCCCTACGAGCAGTACTTC.

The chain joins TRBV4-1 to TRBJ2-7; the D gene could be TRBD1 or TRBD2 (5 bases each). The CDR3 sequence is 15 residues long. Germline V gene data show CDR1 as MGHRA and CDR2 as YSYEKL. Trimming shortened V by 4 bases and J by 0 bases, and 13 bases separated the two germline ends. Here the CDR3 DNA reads TGCGCCAGCAGCCCGGGGACCTACAGCTCCTACGAGCAGTACTTC. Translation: CASSPGTYSSYEQYF.

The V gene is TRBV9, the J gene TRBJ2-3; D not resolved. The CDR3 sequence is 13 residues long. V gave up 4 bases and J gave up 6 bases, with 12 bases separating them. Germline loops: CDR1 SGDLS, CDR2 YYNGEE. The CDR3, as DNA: TGTGCCAGCAGCTCGATAGGAGCGGATACGCAGTATTTT. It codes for CASSSIGADTQYF.

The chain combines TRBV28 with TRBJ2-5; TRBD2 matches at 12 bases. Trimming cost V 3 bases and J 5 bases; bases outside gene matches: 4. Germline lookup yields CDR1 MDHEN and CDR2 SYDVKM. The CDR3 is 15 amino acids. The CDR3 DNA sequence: TGTGCCAGCAGTTTGACTAGCGGGAGAGTGGAGACCCAGTACTTC. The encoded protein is CASSLTSGRVETQYF. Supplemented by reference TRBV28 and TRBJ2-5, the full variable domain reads DVKVTQSSRYLVKRTGEKVFLECVQDMDHENMFWYRQDPGLGLRLIYFSYDVKMKEKGDIPEGYSVSREKKERFSLILESASTNQTSMYLCASSLTSGRVETQYFGPGTRLLVL.

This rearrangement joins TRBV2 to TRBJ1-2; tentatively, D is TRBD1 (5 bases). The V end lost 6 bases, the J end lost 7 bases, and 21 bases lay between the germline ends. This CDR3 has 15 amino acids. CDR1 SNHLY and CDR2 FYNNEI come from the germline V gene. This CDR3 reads CASRASARGVFGYTF. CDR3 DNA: TGTGCCAGCAGGGCATCGGCGAGGGGAGTGTTTGGCTACACCTTC.

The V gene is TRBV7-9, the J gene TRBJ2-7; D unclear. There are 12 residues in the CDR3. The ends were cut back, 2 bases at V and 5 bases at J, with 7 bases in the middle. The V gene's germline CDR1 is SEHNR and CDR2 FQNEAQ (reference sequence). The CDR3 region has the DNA TGTGCCAGCAGCTTATACCTAGACGAGCAGTACTTC. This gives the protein CASSLYLDEQYF.

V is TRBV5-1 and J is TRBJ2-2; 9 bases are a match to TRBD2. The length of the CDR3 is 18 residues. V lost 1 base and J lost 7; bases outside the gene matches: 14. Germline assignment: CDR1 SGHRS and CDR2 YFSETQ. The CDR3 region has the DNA TGCGCCAGCAGCTTGTTGGTAGCAGCGGGAGGTTTTGTCGGGGAGCTGTTTTTT. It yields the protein CASSLLVAAGGFVGELFF.

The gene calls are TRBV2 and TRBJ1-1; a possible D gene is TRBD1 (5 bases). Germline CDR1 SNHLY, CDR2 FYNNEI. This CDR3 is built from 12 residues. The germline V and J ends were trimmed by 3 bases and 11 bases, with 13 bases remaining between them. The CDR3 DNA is TGTGCCAGCAGTGAGGGGGGGAGGGGTGCTTTCTTT. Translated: CASSEGGRGAFF.

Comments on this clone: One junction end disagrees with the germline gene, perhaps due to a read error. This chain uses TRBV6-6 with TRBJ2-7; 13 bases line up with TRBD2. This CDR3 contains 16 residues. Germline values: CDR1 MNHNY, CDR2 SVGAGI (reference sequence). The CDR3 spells CASSRTSGRASDEQYF. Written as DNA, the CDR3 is TGTGCCAGCAGCCGAACTAGCGGGAGGGCCTCCGACGAGCAGTACTTC.

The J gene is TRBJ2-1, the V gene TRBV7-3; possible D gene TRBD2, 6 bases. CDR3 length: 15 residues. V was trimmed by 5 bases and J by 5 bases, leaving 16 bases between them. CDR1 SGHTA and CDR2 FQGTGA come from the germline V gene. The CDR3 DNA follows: TGTGCCAGCAGCAGCCCGGGACTGCCTAACAATGAGCAGTTCTTC. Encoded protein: CASSSPGLPNNEQFF.

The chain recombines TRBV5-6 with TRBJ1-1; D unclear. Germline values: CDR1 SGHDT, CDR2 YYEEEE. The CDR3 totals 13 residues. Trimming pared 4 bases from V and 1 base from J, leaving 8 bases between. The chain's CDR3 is CASSRRPNTEAFF. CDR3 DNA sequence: TGTGCCAGCAGCCGACGGCCGAACACTGAAGCTTTCTTT.

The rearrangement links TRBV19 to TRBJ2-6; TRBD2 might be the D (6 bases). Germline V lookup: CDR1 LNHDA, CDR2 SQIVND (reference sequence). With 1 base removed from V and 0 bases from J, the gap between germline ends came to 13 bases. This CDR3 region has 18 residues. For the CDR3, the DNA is TGTGCCAGTAGTATAGTAGGGACGGGAGCCTCTGGGGCCAACGTCCTGACTTTC. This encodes CASSIVGTGASGANVLTF.

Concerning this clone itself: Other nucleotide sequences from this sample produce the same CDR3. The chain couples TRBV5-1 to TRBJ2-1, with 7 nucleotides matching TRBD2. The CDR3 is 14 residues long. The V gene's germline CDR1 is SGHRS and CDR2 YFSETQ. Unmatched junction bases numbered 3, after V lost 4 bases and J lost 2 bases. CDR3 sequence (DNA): TGCGCCAGCAGCCCGGGACTAACCTACAATGAGCAGTTCTTC. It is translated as CASSPGLTYNEQFF.

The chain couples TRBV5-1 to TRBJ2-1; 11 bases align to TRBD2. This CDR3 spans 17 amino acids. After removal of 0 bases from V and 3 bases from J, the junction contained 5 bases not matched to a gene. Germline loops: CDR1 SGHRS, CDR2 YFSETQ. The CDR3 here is CASSLALTSGDYNEQFF. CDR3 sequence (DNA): TGCGCCAGCAGCTTGGCCCTGACTAGCGGGGACTACAATGAGCAGTTCTTC.

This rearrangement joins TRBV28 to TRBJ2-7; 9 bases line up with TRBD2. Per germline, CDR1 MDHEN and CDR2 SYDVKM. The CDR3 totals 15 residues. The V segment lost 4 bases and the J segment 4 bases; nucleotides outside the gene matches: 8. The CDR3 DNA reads TGTGCCAGCAGTTCCCCGGCGGGAGGGCAATACGAGCAGTACTTC. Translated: CASSSPAGGQYEQYF. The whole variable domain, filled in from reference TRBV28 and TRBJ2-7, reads DVKVTQSSRYLVKRTGEKVFLECVQDMDHENMFWYRQDPGLGLRLIYFSYDVKMKEKGDIPEGYSVSREKKERFSLILESASTNQTSMYLCASSSPAGGQYEQYFGPGTRLTVT.